This record concerns one T cell receptor (beta chain) sequence. What it binds is not known. This CDR3 is 13 amino acids long. Trimming cost V 0 bases and J 7 bases, with 10 bases left between them. Germline assignment: CDR1 LGHNA and CDR2 YNFKEQ. For TCR beta, libraries came from quantitative 5'-RACE with molecular barcodes. Each CDR3 protein gets one entry after TCRdb re-called the 5' RACE reads with MiXCR. The sample has around 770,000 distinct CDR3 sequences; roughly 19% are singletons. This record belongs to a study of CD8 T cells in ankylosing spondylitis. General study points: Disease-linked clones reportedly concentrated significantly in matched ankylosing spondylitis synovial fluid. A subset of motif variants has previously been described in the synovial fluid and blood of reactive arthritis. Seemingly distinctive of ankylosing spondylitis blood was a TCR beta motif formed by eight highly homologous variants. Disease-linked clones, CD8+, were relatively rare in peripheral blood.

This sequence originates from a male donor with ankylosing spondylitis. V gene TRBV4-2 combines with J gene TRBJ2-7; D is uncertain. The sequenced material came from blood, either unsorted or a sorted T cell fraction (not recorded which). Here the CDR3 DNA reads TGTGCCAGCAGCCAAGATTTGGAACAGGAGCAGTACTTC. This gives the protein CASSQDLEQEQYF.